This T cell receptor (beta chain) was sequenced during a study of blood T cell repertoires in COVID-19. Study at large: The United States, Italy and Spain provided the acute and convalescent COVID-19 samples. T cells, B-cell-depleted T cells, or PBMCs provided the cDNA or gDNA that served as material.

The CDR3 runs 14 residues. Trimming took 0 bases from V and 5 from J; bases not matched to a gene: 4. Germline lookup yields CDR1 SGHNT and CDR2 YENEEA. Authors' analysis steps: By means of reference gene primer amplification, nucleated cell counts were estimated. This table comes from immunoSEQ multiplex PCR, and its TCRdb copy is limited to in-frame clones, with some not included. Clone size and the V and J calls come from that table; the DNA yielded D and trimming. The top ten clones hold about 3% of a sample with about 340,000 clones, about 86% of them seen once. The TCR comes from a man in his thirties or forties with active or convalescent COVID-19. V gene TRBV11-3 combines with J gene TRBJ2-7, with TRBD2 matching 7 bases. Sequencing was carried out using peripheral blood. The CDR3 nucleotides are TGTGCCAGCAGCTTAGACGGGGGGAGGAACGAGCAGTACTTC. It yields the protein CASSLDGGRNEQYF.